These 13 T cell receptor beta chains share one sample of origin, sequenced in a study of blood T cells in healthy people across ages. Next came a second PCR, run for about 7 to 12 cycles, which used a sample-barcoded 5' primer along with a J-beta primer mix. TCRdb re-called the 5' RACE reads with MiXCR, one entry per CDR3 protein. The data show some 780,000 distinct CDR3 sequences, more than 50% seen once. Sequencing input: blood. These receptors were taken from a man aged 40-49 years in good health.

The gene calls are TRBV29-1 and TRBJ2-5; 7 nucleotides align to TRBD2. This CDR3 is built from 15 residues. Losses at the gene ends were 6 bases for V and 4 bases for J; bases not matched to a gene: 14. Per germline, CDR1 SQVTM and CDR2 ANQGSEA. CDR3 protein: CSVAAGASQAETQYF. The CDR3, as DNA: TGCAGCGTCGCGGCGGGAGCTTCCCAGGCAGAGACCCAGTACTTC. Full variable domain (outside the CDR3, taken from reference TRBV29-1 and TRBJ2-5): SAVISQKPSRDICQRGTSLTIQCQVDSQVTMMFWYRQQPGQSLTLIATANQGSEATYESGFVIDKFPISRPNLTFSTLTVSNMSPEDSSIYLCSVAAGASQAETQYFGPGTRLLVL.

This chain uses TRBV6-6 with TRBJ1-2; D unclear. Trimming removed 6 bases from V and 4 bases from J, with 21 bases in between. The CDR3 runs to 16 residues. Germline-derived CDR1 and CDR2 are MNHNY and SVGAGI (reference sequence). The chain's CDR3 is CASSPGMGSSSYGYTF. For the CDR3, the DNA is TGTGCCAGCAGCCCAGGCATGGGGAGTTCTAGCTATGGCTACACCTTC.

The rearrangement uses TRBV7-8 and TRBJ2-7; 10 bases are shared with TRBD2. Per the germline V gene, CDR1 is SGHVS and CDR2 is FQNEAQ. V shed 2 bases, J shed 0 bases, and the junction held 4 bases outside the gene matches. The CDR3 runs 16 residues. The CDR3 spells CASSLSPSGSSYEQYF. DNA for the CDR3: TGTGCCAGCAGCTTATCCCCTAGCGGGAGCTCCTACGAGCAGTACTTC.

The CDR3 here is CSARKTGLLDTQYF. CDR3 nucleotides: TGCAGTGCTAGGAAGACAGGGTTATTAGATACGCAGTATTTT. The gene calls are TRBV20-1 and TRBJ2-3; TRBD1 matches at 7 bases. Losses at the gene ends were 3 bases for V and 5 bases for J; bases not matched to a gene: 8. There are 14 residues in the CDR3. CDR1 is DFQATT and CDR2 is SNEGSKA in the germline V gene (reference sequence).

DNA of the CDR3: TGTGCCACCGTGCGTACAGGGGGCACTGAAGCTTTCTTT. It codes for CATVRTGGTEAFF. The chain carries TRBV24-1 and TRBJ1-1; 8 nucleotides match TRBD1. The J segment lost 4 bases and the V segment lost 9 bases, leaving 6 bases of the junction unmatched. Germline V gene lookup returns CDR1 KGHDR and CDR2 SFDVKD. CDR3 size: 13 residues.

The chain combines TRBV2 with TRBJ2-1, with D perhaps matching TRBD1 (6 bases). The J call could be wrong; TRBJ2-7 is a better fit for the DNA end. This CDR3 region has 16 residues. Per germline, CDR1 SNHLY and CDR2 FYNNEI. The CDR3 DNA sequence: TGTGCCAGCAGTGAAGCTTCCAGGGGCTCCTACAATGAGCAGTACTTC. This encodes CASSEASRGSYNEQYF.

This clonotype was observed a few times. The chain uses TRBV20-1 and TRBJ2-7, with 8 bases lining up with TRBD2. Germline CDR1 and CDR2: DFQATT and SNEGSKA (reference sequence). V shed 0 bases and J 3 bases; nucleotides not matched to a gene: 4. This CDR3 is built from 14 residues. As DNA, the CDR3 is TGCAGTGCTAGAGACCCGCTAGCGGGCTACGAGCAGTACTTC. Its protein product is CSARDPLAGYEQYF.

The chain combines TRBV7-9 with TRBJ1-1; D not resolved. The germline V gene encodes CDR1 SEHNR and CDR2 FQNEAQ (reference sequence). V was clipped by 2 bases and J by 4 bases, with 8 bases between them. This CDR3 contains 13 residues. Written as DNA, the CDR3 is TGTGCCAGCAGCTTATCTTTGAGCACTGAAGCTTTCTTT. Encoded protein: CASSLSLSTEAFF.

The gene calls are TRBV6-5 and TRBJ2-6, with no clear D. Deletions cut 1 base from V and 0 bases from J, with 7 bases between. This CDR3 is built from 16 residues. Germline-derived CDR1 and CDR2 are MNHEY and SVGAGI. The CDR3 here is CASSYFRGSGANVLTF. The CDR3 DNA is TGTGCCAGCAGTTACTTTCGTGGCTCTGGGGCCAACGTCCTGACTTTC.

Remarks on this clonotype: A much larger clone differs by one base, so this may be a read error. V gene TRBV4-2 combines with J gene TRBJ2-4; 7 positions agree with TRBD2. In germline, CDR1 is LGHNA, CDR2 YNFKEQ. The J segment lost 13 bases and the V segment lost 0 bases, leaving 9 bases of the junction unmatched. The CDR3 contains 14 residues. Here the CDR3 DNA reads TGTGCCAGCAGCCAAGAGTCCGGACTAGAGGGGCAGTACTTC. Translating it yields CASSQESGLEGQYF.

As to this clonotype: This may be a read error, as it is one base from a much larger clone. The chain recombines TRBV28 with TRBJ2-1, with no clear D. CDR1 and CDR2 (germline): MDHEN, SYDVKM. The CDR3 consists of 14 residues. Trimming removed 1 base from V and 10 bases from J, with 14 bases in between. In DNA, the CDR3 is TGTGCCAGCAGTTTATACATGGTTACCTACGAGCAGTTCTTC. Protein: CASSLYMVTYEQFF.

The chain carries TRBV20-1 and TRBJ2-1; D call uncertain. From germline, CDR1 is DFQATT and CDR2 SNEGSKA (reference sequence). V lost 1 base and J 0 bases, leaving 13 bases between the germline ends. The CDR3 is 16 residues long. The CDR3, as DNA: TGCAGTGCTAGAGTGGGTGCAGAAAGCTCCTACAATGAGCAGTTCTTC. This encodes CSARVGAESSYNEQFF.

V gene TRBV29-1 combines with J gene TRBJ2-1; 10 bases fit TRBD2. The J call may not be correct, given that the DNA end is closer to TRBJ2-7. Germline V lookup: CDR1 SQVTM, CDR2 ANQGSEA. The CDR3 totals 15 residues. The CDR3, as DNA: TGCAGCGGGGGAGCGGGAGGGAGCTCCTACAATGAGCAGTACTTC. Its translation is CSGGAGGSSYNEQYF.